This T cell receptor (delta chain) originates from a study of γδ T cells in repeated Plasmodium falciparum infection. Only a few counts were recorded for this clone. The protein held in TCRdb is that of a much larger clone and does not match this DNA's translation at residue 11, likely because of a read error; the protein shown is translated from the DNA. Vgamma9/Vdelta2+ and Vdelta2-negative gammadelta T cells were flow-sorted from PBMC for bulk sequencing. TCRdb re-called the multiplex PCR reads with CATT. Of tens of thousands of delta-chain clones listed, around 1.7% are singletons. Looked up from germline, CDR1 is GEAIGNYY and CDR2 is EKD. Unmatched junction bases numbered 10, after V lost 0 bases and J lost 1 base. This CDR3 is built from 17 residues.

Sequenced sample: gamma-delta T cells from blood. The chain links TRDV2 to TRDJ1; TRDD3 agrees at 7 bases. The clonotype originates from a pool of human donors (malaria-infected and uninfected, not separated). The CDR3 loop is CACDTVSWIRVTDKLIF. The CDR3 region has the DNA TGTGCCTGTGACACCGTCTCCTGGATACGAGTCACCGATAAACTCATCTTT.